This T cell receptor beta chain appears in the sequencing data of a study of blood T cell repertoires in COVID-19. Looking at the study overall: Researchers got acute and convalescent COVID-19 samples from the United States, Italy and Spain. T cells, B-cell-depleted T cells, or PBMCs supplied cDNA or gDNA.

Study processing details: Estimated nucleated cell counts came from reference gene primer amplification. Here immunoSEQ multiplex PCR was the method, and the copy in TCRdb shows in-frame clones only, minus some. D and trimming come from the DNA, and the V and J calls and clone size come from that table. The sample has about 120,000 clones; roughly 85% are singletons. This clone was seen a few times. This TCR was recovered from a woman of 80 years or more with acute or convalescent COVID-19. The sample consisted of peripheral blood.

CDR3 sequence reads: CASSSDRSVNGYTF. The CDR3 region has the DNA TGTGCCAGCAGTTCGGACAGATCCGTTAATGGCTACACCTTC. V is TRBV27 and J is TRBJ1-2; tentative D call: TRBD1 (6 bases). The V gene's germline CDR1 is MNHEY and CDR2 SMNVEV (reference sequence). The CDR3 has 14 amino acids. The V end was cut by 4 bases, the J end by 6 bases, with 15 bases between.